Detailed here is one T cell receptor beta chain. Its antigen is currently unknown. The data originate from a study of STAT3 mutations in large granular lymphocyte leukemia. Study details: Immunosuppressive therapy was given to more than half of T-LGLL patients.

Regarding the study as a whole: Every T-cell large granular lymphocyte leukemia patient had at least one immunodominant TCR beta clonotype. Treatment regimens differed across patients between samplings.

Clones were sequenced by immunoSEQ multiplex PCR, and TCRdb holds only the in-frame ones, with some missing. There are about 8,000 clones in the sample; 60% to 85% occur only once, and more than 25% lies in the top ten. Germline V gives CDR1 MNHEY, CDR2 SMNVEV (reference sequence). After removal of 2 bases from V and 7 bases from J, the junction contained 5 bases not matched to a gene. The CDR3 is made up of 15 amino acids. The source is a woman aged 40 to 50 with T-cell large granular lymphocyte leukemia. Some clones in this sample may be carry-over from other donors' samples. The sample was peripheral blood mononuclear cells. The V and J genes are TRBV27 and TRBJ2-7, with TRBD2 matching over 13 bases. CDR3 bases: TGTGCCAGCAGTTTAAGACTAGCGGGAGGCGGGGAGCAGTACTTC. This sequence encodes CASSLRLAGGGEQYF.